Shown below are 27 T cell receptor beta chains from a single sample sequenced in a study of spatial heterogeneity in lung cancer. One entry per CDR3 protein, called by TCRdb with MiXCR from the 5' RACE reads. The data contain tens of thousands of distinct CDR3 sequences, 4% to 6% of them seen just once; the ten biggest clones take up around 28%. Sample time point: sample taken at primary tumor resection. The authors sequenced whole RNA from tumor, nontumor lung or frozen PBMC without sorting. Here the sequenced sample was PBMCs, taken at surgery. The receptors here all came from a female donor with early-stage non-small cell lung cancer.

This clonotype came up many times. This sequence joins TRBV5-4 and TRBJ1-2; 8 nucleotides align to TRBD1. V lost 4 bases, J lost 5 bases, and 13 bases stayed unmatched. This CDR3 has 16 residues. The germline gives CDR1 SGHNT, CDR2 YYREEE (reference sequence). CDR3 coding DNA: TGTGCCAGCAGCACCGGGACAGGCCGCCCATATTATGGCTACACCTTC. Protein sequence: CASSTGTGRPYYGYTF. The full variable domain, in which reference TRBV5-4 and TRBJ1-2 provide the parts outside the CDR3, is ETGVTQSPTHLIKTRGQQVTLRCSSQSGHNTVSWYQQALGQGPQFIFQYYREEENGRGNFPPRFSGLQFPNYSSELNVNALELDDSALYLCASSTGTGRPYYGYTFGSGTRLTVV.

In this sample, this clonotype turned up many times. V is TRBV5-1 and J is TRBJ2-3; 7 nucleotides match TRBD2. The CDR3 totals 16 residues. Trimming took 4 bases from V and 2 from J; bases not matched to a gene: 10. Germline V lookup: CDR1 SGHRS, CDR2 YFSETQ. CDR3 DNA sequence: TGCGCCAGCAGCCGTCTGATCGGGGGGTCCACAGATACGCAGTATTTT. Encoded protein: CASSRLIGGSTDTQYF.

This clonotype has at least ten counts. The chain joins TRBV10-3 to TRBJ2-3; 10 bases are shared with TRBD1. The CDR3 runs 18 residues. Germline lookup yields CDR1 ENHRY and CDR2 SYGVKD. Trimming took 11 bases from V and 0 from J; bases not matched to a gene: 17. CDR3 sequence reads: CASRSGTGVLFSTDTQYF. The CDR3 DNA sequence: TGTGCCTCTCGCTCCGGGACAGGGGTTTTATTTAGCACAGATACGCAGTATTTT.

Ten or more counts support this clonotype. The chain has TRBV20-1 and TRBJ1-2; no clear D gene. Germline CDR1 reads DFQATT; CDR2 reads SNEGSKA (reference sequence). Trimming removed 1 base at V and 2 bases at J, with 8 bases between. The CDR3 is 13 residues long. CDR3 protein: CSARVDGNYGYTF. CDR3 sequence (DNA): TGCAGTGCTAGAGTTGACGGGAACTATGGCTACACCTTC.

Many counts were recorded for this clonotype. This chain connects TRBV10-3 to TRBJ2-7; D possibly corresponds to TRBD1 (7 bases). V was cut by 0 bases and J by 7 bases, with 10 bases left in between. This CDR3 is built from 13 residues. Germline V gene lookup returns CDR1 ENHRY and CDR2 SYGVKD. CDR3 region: CAISESQGGEQYF. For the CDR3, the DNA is TGTGCCATCAGTGAGTCTCAGGGGGGTGAGCAGTACTTC.

The CDR3 spells CATSPRTGVSGELFF. CDR3 bases: TGTGCCACCAGCCCCCGGACAGGGGTGTCCGGGGAGCTGTTTTTT. The chain recombines TRBV15 with TRBJ2-2; TRBD1 agrees at 9 bases. Trimming at V came to 5 bases and at J to 6 bases, leaving 7 bases not matched to a gene. CDR3 size: 15 residues. From germline, CDR1 is LNHNV and CDR2 YYDKDF (reference sequence).

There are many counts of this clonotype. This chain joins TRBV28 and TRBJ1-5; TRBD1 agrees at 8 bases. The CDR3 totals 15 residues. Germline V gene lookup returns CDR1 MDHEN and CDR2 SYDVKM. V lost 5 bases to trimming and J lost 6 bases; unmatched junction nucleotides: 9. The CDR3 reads CASSPDRGHRQPQHF. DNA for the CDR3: TGTGCCAGCAGTCCTGACAGGGGACACCGTCAGCCCCAGCATTTT. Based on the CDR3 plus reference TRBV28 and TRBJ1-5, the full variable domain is DVKVTQSSRYLVKRTGEKVFLECVQDMDHENMFWYRQDPGLGLRLIYFSYDVKMKEKGDIPEGYSVSREKKERFSLILESASTNQTSMYLCASSPDRGHRQPQHFGDGTRLSIL.

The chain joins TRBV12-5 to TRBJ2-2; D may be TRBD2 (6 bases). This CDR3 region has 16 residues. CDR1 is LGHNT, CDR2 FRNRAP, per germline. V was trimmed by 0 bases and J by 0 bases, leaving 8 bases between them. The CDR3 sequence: CASGLVGGANTGELFF. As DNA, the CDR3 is TGTGCTAGTGGTTTGGTAGGCGGGGCGAACACCGGGGAGCTGTTTTTT.

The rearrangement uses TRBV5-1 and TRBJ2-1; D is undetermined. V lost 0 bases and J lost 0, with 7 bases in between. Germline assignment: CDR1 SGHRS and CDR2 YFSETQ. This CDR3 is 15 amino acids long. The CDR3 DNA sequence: TGCGCCAGCAGCTTGGGCGGAAACTCCTACAATGAGCAGTTCTTC. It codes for CASSLGGNSYNEQFF.

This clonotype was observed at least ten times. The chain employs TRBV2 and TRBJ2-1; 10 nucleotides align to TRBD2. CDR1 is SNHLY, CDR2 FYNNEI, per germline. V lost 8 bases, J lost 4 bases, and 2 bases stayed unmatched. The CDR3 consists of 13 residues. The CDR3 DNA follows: TGTGCCAGCTGGACTAGCGGTTACAATGAGCAGTTCTTC. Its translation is CASWTSGYNEQFF.

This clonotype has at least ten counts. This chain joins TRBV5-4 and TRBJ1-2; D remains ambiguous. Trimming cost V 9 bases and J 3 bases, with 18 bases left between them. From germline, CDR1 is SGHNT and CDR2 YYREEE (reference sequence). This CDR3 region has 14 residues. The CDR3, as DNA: TGTGCCACCCGAGGATCTCCGGCAGACTATGGCTACACCTTC. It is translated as CATRGSPADYGYTF.

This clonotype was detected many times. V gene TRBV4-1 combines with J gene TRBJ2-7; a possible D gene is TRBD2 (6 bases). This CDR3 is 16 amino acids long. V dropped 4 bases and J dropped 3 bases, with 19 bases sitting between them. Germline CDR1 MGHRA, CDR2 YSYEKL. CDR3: CASSLRAEGPGYEQYF. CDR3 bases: TGCGCCAGCAGCCTCCGGGCGGAGGGCCCGGGCTACGAGCAGTACTTC.

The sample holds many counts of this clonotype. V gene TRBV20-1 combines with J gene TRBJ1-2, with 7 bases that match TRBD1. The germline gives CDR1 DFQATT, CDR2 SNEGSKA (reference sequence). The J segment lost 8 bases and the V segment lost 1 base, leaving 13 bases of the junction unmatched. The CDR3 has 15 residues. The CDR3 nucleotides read TGCAGTGCTAGAGGACCGGGACAGCAGACCAGGGGCTACACCTTC. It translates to CSARGPGQQTRGYTF.

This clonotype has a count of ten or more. DNA for the CDR3: TGTGCCAGCAGCCAAGATCTAGCCCGAGATACGCAGTATTTT. It codes for CASSQDLARDTQYF. The rearrangement joins TRBV3-1 to TRBJ2-3, with D possibly being TRBD2 (5 bases). The CDR3 has 14 amino acids. The V and J ends lost 0 bases and 5 bases respectively, with 9 bases between them. From germline, CDR1 is LGHDT and CDR2 YNNKEL (reference sequence).

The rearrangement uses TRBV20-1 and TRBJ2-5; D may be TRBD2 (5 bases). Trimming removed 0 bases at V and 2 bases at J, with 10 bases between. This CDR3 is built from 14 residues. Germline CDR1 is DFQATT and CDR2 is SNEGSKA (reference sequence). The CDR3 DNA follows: TGCAGTGCTAGAGATCCCCGGGGACAAGAGACCCAGTACTTC. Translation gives CSARDPRGQETQYF.

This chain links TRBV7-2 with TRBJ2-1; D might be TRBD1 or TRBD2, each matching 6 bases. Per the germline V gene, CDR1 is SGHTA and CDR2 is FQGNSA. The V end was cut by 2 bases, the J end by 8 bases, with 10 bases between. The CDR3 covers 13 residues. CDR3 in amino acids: CASSLNREDEQFF. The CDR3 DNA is TGTGCCAGCAGCTTAAACAGGGAGGATGAGCAGTTCTTC.

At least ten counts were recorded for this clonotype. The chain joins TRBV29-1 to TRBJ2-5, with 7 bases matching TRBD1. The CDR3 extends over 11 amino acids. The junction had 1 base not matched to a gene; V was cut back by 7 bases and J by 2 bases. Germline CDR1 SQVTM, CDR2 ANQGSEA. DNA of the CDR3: TGCAGCGGGGGACAGCAAGAGACCCAGTACTTC. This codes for CSGGQQETQYF.

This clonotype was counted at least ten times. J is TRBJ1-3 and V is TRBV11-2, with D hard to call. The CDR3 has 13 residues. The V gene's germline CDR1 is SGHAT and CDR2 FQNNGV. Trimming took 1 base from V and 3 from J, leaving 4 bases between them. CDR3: CASSLAGGNTIYF. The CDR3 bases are TGTGCCAGCAGCTTAGCCGGTGGAAACACCATATATTTT.

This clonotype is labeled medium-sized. The DNA for the CDR3 is TGCGCCAGCAGCCAAGTGACAGGGGGCCGCAATGAGCAGTTCTTC. This encodes CASSQVTGGRNEQFF. V is TRBV4-3 and J is TRBJ2-1; 10 bases fit TRBD1. The CDR3 sequence is 15 residues long. CDR1 LGHNA and CDR2 YSLEER come from the germline V gene. V gave up 1 base and J gave up 6 bases; unmatched junction bases: 3.

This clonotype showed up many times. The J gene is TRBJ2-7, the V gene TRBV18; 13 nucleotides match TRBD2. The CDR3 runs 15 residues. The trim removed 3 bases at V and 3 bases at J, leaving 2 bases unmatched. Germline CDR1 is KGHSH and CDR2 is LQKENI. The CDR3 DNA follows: TGTGCCAGCTCACCGCGGACTAGCGGGAGCTACGAGCAGTACTTC. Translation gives CASSPRTSGSYEQYF.

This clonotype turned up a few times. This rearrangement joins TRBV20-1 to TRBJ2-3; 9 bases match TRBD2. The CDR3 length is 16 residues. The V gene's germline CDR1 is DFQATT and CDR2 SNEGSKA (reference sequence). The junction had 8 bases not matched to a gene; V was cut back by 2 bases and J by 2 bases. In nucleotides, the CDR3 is TGCAGTGCTAGACCGCGGGGGGGCCGGGACACAGATACGCAGTATTTT. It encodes CSARPRGGRDTDTQYF.

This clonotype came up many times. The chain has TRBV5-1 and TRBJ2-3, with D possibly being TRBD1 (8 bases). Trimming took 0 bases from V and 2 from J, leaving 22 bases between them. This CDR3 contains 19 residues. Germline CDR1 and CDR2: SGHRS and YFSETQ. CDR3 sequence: CASSLGQGWTRRHTDTQYF. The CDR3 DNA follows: TGCGCCAGCAGCTTGGGACAGGGGTGGACTAGGAGGCACACAGATACGCAGTATTTT.

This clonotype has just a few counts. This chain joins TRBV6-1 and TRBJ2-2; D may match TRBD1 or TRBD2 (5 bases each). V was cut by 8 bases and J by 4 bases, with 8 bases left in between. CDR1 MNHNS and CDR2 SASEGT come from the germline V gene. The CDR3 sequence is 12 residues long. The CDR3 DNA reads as TGTGCCAGCGGGGGAACCACCGGGGAGCTGTTTTTT. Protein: CASGGTTGELFF.

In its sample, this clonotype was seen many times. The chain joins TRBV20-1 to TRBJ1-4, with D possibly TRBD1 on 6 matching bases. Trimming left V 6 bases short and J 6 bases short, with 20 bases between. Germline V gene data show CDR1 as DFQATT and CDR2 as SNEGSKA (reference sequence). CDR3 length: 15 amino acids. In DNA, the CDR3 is TGCAGTGCGCCTACCGGCGGGGGGCTTGATGAAAAACTGTTTTTT. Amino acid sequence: CSAPTGGGLDEKLFF.

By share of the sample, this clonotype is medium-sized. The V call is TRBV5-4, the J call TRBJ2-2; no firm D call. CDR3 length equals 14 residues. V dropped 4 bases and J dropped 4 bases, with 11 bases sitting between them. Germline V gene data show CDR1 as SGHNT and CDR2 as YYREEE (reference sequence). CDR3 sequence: CASSDHVTTGELFF. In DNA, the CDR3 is TGTGCCAGCAGCGACCACGTTACCACCGGGGAGCTGTTTTTT. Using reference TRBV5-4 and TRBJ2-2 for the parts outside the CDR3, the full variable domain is ETGVTQSPTHLIKTRGQQVTLRCSSQSGHNTVSWYQQALGQGPQFIFQYYREEENGRGNFPPRFSGLQFPNYSSELNVNALELDDSALYLCASSDHVTTGELFFGEGSRLTVL.

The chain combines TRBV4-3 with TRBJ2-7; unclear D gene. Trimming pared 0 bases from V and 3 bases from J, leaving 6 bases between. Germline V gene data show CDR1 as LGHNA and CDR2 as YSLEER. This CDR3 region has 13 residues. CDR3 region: CASSQDRYYEQYF. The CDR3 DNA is TGCGCCAGCAGCCAAGATCGGTACTACGAGCAGTACTTC.

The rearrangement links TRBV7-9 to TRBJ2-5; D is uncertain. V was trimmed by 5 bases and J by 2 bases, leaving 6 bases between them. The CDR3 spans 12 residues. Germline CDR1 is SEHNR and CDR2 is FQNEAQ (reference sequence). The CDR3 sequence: CASSQIQETQYF. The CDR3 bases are TGTGCCAGCAGCCAAATTCAAGAGACCCAGTACTTC.